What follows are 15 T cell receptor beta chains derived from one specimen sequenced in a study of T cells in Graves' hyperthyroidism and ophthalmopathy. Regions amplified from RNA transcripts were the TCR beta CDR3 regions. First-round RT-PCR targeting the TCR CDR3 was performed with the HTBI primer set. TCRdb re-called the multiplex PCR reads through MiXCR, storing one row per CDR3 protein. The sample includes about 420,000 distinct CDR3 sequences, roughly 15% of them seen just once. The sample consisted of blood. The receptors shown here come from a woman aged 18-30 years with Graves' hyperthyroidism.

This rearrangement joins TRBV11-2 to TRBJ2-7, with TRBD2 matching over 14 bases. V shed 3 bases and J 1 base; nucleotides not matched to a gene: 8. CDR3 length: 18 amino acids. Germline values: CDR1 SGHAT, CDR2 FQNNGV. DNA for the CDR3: TGTGCCAGCAGCTTGGACAGGGGGACTAGCGGGAGTTCCTACGAGCAGTACTTC. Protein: CASSLDRGTSGSSYEQYF.

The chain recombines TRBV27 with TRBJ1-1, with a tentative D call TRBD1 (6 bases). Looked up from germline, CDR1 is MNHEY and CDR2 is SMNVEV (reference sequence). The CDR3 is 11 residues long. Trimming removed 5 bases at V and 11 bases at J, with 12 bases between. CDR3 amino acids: CASSNRVRAFF. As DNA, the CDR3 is TGTGCCAGCAGTAACAGGGTTAGGGCTTTCTTT.

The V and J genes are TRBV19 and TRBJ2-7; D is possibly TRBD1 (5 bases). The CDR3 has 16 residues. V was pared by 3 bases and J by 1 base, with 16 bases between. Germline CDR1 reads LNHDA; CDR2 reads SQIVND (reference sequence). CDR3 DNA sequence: TGTGCCAGTAGTATTGCAGGGTCACACCGTTCCTACGAGCAGTACTTC. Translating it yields CASSIAGSHRSYEQYF.

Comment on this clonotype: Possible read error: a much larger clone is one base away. CDR3 residues: CSAQDRAPHQPQHF. The CDR3 nucleotides are TGCAGTGCTCAAGACAGGGCGCCCCATCAGCCCCAGCATTTT. The rearrangement joins TRBV20-1 to TRBJ1-5; 7 bases match TRBD1. CDR3 length: 14 amino acids. V shed 5 bases and J 5 bases; nucleotides not matched to a gene: 9. CDR1 is DFQATT, CDR2 SNEGSKA, per germline (reference sequence).

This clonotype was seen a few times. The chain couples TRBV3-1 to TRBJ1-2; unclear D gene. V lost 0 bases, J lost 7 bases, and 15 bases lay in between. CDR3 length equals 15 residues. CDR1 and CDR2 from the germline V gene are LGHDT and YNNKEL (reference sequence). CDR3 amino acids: CASSQDNRASGGYTF. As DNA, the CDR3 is TGTGCCAGCAGCCAAGATAATAGGGCTTCTGGTGGCTACACCTTC.

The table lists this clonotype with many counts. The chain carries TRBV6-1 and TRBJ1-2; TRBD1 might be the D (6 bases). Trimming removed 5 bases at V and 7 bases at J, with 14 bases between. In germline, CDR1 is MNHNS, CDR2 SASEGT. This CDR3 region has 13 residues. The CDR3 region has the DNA TGTGCCAGCAGTTCAACAGGGAAGCGTGGCTACACCTTC. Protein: CASSSTGKRGYTF.

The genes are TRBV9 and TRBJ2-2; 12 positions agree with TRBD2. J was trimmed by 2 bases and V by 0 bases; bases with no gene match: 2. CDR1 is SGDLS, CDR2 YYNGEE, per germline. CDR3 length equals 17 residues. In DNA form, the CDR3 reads TGTGCCAGCAGCGTAGGGACTAGCGGGATCAACACCGGGGAGCTGTTTTTT. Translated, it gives CASSVGTSGINTGELFF.

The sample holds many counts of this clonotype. Here the CDR3 reads CAWSVGGSYNSPLHF. CDR3 DNA sequence: TGTGCCTGGAGTGTAGGGGGCTCCTATAATTCACCCCTCCACTTT. This chain links TRBV30 with TRBJ1-6; D is possibly TRBD1 (6 bases). The CDR3 loop spans 15 amino acids. The V and J ends lost 0 bases and 0 bases respectively, with 6 bases between them. CDR1 and CDR2 from the germline V gene are GTSNPN and SVGIG (reference sequence).

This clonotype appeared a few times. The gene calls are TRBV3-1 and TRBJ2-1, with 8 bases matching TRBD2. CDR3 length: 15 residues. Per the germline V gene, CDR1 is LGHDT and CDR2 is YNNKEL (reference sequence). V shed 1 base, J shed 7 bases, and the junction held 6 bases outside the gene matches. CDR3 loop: CASSQAAGVTNEQFF. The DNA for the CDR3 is TGTGCCAGCAGCCAAGCAGCGGGAGTGACGAATGAGCAGTTCTTC.

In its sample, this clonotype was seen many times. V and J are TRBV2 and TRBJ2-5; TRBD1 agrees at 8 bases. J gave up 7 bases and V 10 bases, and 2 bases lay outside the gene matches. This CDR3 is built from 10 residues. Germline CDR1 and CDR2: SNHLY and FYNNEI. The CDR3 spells CATQGATQYF. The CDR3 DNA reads TGTGCCACCCAGGGGGCGACCCAGTACTTC.

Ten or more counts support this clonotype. The CDR3 DNA is TGTGCCAGCAGTGAAAGCCTCACGTATTCGGGAGGCGAGCAGTACTTC. This gives the protein CASSESLTYSGGEQYF. This rearrangement joins TRBV6-1 to TRBJ2-7; 7 nucleotides line up with TRBD2. Trimming at V came to 2 bases and at J to 6 bases, leaving 13 bases not matched to a gene. Germline CDR1 and CDR2: MNHNS and SASEGT. This CDR3 region has 16 residues.

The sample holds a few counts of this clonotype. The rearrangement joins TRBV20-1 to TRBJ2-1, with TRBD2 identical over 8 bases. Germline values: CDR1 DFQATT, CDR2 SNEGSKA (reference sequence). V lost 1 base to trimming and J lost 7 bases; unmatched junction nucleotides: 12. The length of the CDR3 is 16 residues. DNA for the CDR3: TGCAGTGCTAGAGGGCGCACAGCGGGAGTTAGTAATGAGCAGTTCTTC. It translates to CSARGRTAGVSNEQFF.

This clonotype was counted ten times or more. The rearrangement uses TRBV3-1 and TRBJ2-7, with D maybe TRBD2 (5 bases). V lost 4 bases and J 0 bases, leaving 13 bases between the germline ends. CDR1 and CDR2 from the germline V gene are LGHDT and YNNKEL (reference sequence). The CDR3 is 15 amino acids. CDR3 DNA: TGTGCCAGCAGCCTTCAGGTGACTACCTCCTACGAGCAGTACTTC. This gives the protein CASSLQVTTSYEQYF.

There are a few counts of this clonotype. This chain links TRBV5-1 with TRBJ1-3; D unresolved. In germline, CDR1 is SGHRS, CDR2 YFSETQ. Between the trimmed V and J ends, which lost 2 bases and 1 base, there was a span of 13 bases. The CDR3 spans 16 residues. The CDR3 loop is CASSFVPWESGNTIYF. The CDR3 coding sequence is TGCGCCAGCAGCTTTGTCCCATGGGAATCTGGAAACACCATATATTTT.

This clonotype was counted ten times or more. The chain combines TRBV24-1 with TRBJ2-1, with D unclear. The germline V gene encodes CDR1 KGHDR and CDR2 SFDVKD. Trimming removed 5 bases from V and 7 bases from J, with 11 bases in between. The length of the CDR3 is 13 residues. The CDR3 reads CATSAIGQNEQFF. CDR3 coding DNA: TGTGCCACCAGTGCCATCGGCCAAAATGAGCAGTTCTTC.